This T cell receptor beta chain was observed in a study of T cells in Graves' hyperthyroidism and ophthalmopathy. Study as a whole: The authors collected peripheral blood at initial diagnosis, before any treatment.

The source material, RNA transcripts, was used to amplify TCR beta CDR3 regions. The primer set for the first-round RT-PCR of the TCR CDR3 was HTBI. Each CDR3 protein gets one entry after TCRdb re-called the multiplex PCR reads with MiXCR. The table shows fewer than 750,000 distinct CDR3 sequences, with 14% to 15% occurring only once. Overall study results and limits: Progression to ophthalmopathy was predicted a median of roughly 6.8 months early.

This clonotype was observed many times. Its target is not known. The CDR3 runs 15 residues. Germline V CDR1 and CDR2: MNHEY, SVGAGI. Trimming pared 0 bases from V and 1 base from J, leaving 9 bases between. Uncontrolled infection, other autoimmune disease, pregnancy or lactation excluded patients. Thyroid ultrasound, orbital computed tomography, clinical symptoms, and serum thyroxine and TRAb underpinned diagnoses. The clonotype comes from a woman aged 40 to 50 with Graves' ophthalmopathy. The rearrangement joins TRBV6-5 to TRBJ2-5, with D uncertain. Sequenced: blood. CDR3 region: CASSYSGQFQETQYF. Here the CDR3 DNA reads TGTGCCAGCAGTTACTCCGGTCAATTCCAAGAGACCCAGTACTTC.